Below are 15 T cell receptor beta chains sequenced from a single sample in a study of blood T cell repertoires in COVID-19. The method was immunoSEQ multiplex PCR; TCRdb's version includes in-frame clones alone and lacks a portion of them. The table lists approximately 140,000 clones, roughly 80% of them singletons, with roughly 8.4% in the top ten. The specimen sequenced was peripheral blood. The receptor set was obtained from a human donor with acute or convalescent COVID-19. The donor label of this sample is uncertain.

The chain has TRBV7-2 and TRBJ1-2; no clear D gene. This CDR3 region has 13 residues. The germline V gene encodes CDR1 SGHTA and CDR2 FQGNSA. V shed 4 bases and J shed 7 bases, with 13 bases lying between them. CDR3 nucleotide sequence: TGTGCCAGCAGCTCTCGGACCCGGGGTGGCTACACCTTC. It is translated as CASSSRTRGGYTF. Together with reference TRBV7-2 and TRBJ1-2, the CDR3 gives the full variable domain: GAGVSQSPSNKVTEKGKDVELRCDPISGHTALYWYRQSLGQGLEFLIYFQGNSAPDKSGLPSDRFSAERTGGSVSTLTIQRTQQEDSAVYLCASSSRTRGGYTFGSGTRLTVV.

V is TRBV29-1 and J is TRBJ1-2; D perhaps matches TRBD1 (5 bases). Trimming removed 5 bases from V and 0 bases from J, with 10 bases in between. The CDR3 contains 13 residues. Germline assignment: CDR1 SQVTM and CDR2 ANQGSEA. In DNA form, the CDR3 reads TGCAGCGTTTTCGACAGCACTAACTATGGCTACACCTTC. Amino acids: CSVFDSTNYGYTF. Combining the CDR3 with reference TRBV29-1 and TRBJ1-2 gives the whole variable domain SAVISQKPSRDICQRGTSLTIQCQVDSQVTMMFWYRQQPGQSLTLIATANQGSEATYESGFVIDKFPISRPNLTFSTLTVSNMSPEDSSIYLCSVFDSTNYGYTFGSGTRLTVV.

V and J are TRBV6-5 and TRBJ2-1, with 7 nucleotides matching TRBD2. Per the germline V gene, CDR1 is MNHEY and CDR2 is SVGAGI. V trimming: 5 bases; J trimming: 9 bases; junction bases outside the gene matches: 1. This CDR3 has 11 residues. In DNA, the CDR3 is TGTGCCAGCAGTCCTAGCGGTGAGCAGTTCTTC. Its translation: CASSPSGEQFF.

The V call is TRBV27, the J call TRBJ1-6; 10 bases are shared with TRBD1. The germline V gene encodes CDR1 MNHEY and CDR2 SMNVEV (reference sequence). Unmatched junction bases numbered 9, after V lost 6 bases and J lost 10 bases. The CDR3 runs 15 residues. The CDR3 protein is CASRRTGGLGSPLHF. The CDR3 coding sequence is TGTGCCAGCAGGCGGACAGGGGGTCTAGGATCACCCCTCCACTTT.

The V and J genes are TRBV7-9 and TRBJ1-4; no clear D gene. Germline-derived CDR1 and CDR2 are SEHNR and FQNEAQ (reference sequence). The CDR3 totals 16 residues. The ends were cut back, 1 base at V and 4 bases at J, with 13 bases in the middle. The DNA for the CDR3 is TGTGCCAGCAGCTTAGATGGTCGTAGGAGTAATGAAAAACTGTTTTTT. Translating it yields CASSLDGRRSNEKLFF. Full variable domain (missing parts from reference TRBV7-9 and TRBJ1-4): DTGVSQNPRHKITKRGQNVTFRCDPISEHNRLYWYRQTLGQGPEFLTYFQNEAQLEKSRLLSDRFSAERPKGSFSTLEIQRTEQGDSAMYLCASSLDGRRSNEKLFFGSGTQLSVL.

The chain is built from TRBV6-2 or TRBV6-3 and TRBJ2-2, with D unclear. CDR3 size: 13 residues. Germline CDR1 is MNHEY and CDR2 is SVGEGT. V dropped 6 bases and J dropped 5 bases, with 10 bases sitting between them. The CDR3 DNA is TGTGCCAGCAGCCGCGCTAGGACCGGGGAGCTGTTTTTT. The encoded protein is CASSRARTGELFF.

This clone was picked up a small number of times. The rearrangement joins TRBV9 to TRBJ1-1; maybe TRBD1 (5 bases). The V end lost 0 bases, the J end lost 5 bases, and 11 bases lay between the germline ends. Germline lookup yields CDR1 SGDLS and CDR2 YYNGEE. The CDR3 length is 14 residues. The CDR3 sequence: CASSVGWGRTEAFF. The CDR3 region has the DNA TGTGCCAGCAGCGTAGGCTGGGGGAGGACTGAAGCTTTCTTT.

The rearrangement joins TRBV29-1 to TRBJ2-2; TRBD1 matches 9 bases. Losses at the gene ends were 6 bases for V and 5 bases for J; bases not matched to a gene: 10. Germline-derived CDR1 and CDR2 are SQVTM and ANQGSEA. The CDR3 runs to 15 residues. The CDR3 DNA follows: TGCAGCGTCCCATTTACGGACAGGGGAACCGGGGAGCTGTTTTTT. Translating it yields CSVPFTDRGTGELFF.

This sequence joins TRBV19 and TRBJ2-6; 7 bases line up with TRBD2. Trimming cost V 5 bases and J 0 bases; bases outside gene matches: 7. The CDR3 covers 17 residues. The germline V gene encodes CDR1 LNHDA and CDR2 SQIVND (reference sequence). CDR3: CASSPWGGDSGANVLTF. DNA for the CDR3: TGTGCCAGTAGTCCTTGGGGAGGGGACTCTGGGGCCAACGTCCTGACTTTC.

This chain joins TRBV7-9 and TRBJ1-5; D ambiguous. This CDR3 spans 16 amino acids. Per germline, CDR1 SEHNR and CDR2 FQNEAQ (reference sequence). Trimming removed 5 bases at V and 4 bases at J, with 18 bases between. The chain's CDR3 is CASSLWSGGKNQPQHF. In DNA form, the CDR3 reads TGTGCCAGCAGCCTCTGGTCGGGAGGCAAGAATCAGCCCCAGCATTTT.

CDR3 in DNA: TGTGCCAGCAGCCGGAGCTCAGGGGGGATTGGCACCGGGGAGCTGTTTTTT. Protein product: CASSRSSGGIGTGELFF. The chain carries TRBV3-1 (or the pseudogene TRBV3-2) and TRBJ2-2; D is possibly TRBD1 (7 bases). This CDR3 comprises 17 residues. Trimming took off 4 bases at V and 4 bases at J, with 19 bases between the two ends. Germline V gene sequence: CDR1 LGHDT, CDR2 YNNKEL (reference sequence).

As to this clone: The junction departs from the called germline gene at one end, perhaps through a read error. V and J are TRBV4-2 and TRBJ1-6; D may be TRBD1 (5 bases). The CDR3 length is 15 residues. Germline V CDR1 and CDR2: LGHNA, YNFKEQ. The CDR3 sequence is CASSQGTGVESPLHF. DNA of the CDR3: TGTGCCAGCAGTCAAGGGACCGGGGTAGAGTCACCCCTCCACTTT.

The V and J genes are TRBV5-4 and TRBJ1-5; no clear D gene. The CDR3 contains 15 residues. V lost 4 bases, J lost 0 bases, and 11 bases lay in between. The germline CDR1 and CDR2 sequences are SGHNT and YYREEE (reference sequence). The CDR3 nucleotides read TGTGCCAGCAGCCCCGGGGAGGATAGCAATCAGCCCCAGCATTTT. Translation gives CASSPGEDSNQPQHF. Full variable domain (missing parts from reference TRBV5-4 and TRBJ1-5): ETGVTQSPTHLIKTRGQQVTLRCSSQSGHNTVSWYQQALGQGPQFIFQYYREEENGRGNFPPRFSGLQFPNYSSELNVNALELDDSALYLCASSPGEDSNQPQHFGDGTRLSIL.

The rearrangement links TRBV27 to TRBJ1-1; perhaps TRBD1 as D (5 bases). This CDR3 is built from 13 residues. Per germline, CDR1 MNHEY and CDR2 SMNVEV (reference sequence). V lost 7 bases to trimming and J lost 3 bases, with 12 bases between them. CDR3 in DNA: TGTGCCAGCATGGGCGGGGGATACACTGAAGCTTTCTTT. Translation gives CASMGGGYTEAFF.

The rearrangement joins TRBV11-2 to TRBJ2-2, with 10 bases that match TRBD1. After removal of 3 bases from V and 9 bases from J, the junction contained 1 base not matched to a gene. The CDR3 runs 13 residues. Germline assignment: CDR1 SGHAT and CDR2 FQNNGV. CDR3 coding DNA: TGTGCCAGCAGCTTCGACAGGGGGCGGGAGCTGTTTTTT. Protein: CASSFDRGRELFF.